Listed here are 24 T cell receptor beta chains from one sample, sequenced in a study of blood T cell repertoires in COVID-19. Data came from immunoSEQ multiplex PCR; TCRdb stores just in-frame clones and leaves some out. This repertoire shows more than 250,000 clones, 86% found once; its top ten account for around 1.6%. The specimen sequenced was peripheral blood. The receptors shown here come from a woman aged 45-60 years with acute or convalescent COVID-19.

V gene TRBV9 combines with J gene TRBJ2-1, with D perhaps TRBD1 or TRBD2 (5 bases each). Looked up from germline, CDR1 is SGDLS and CDR2 is YYNGEE. Between the trimmed V and J ends, which lost 4 bases and 5 bases, there was a span of 16 bases. This CDR3 contains 15 residues. The CDR3 sequence: CASSLEGWGHNEQFF. DNA of the CDR3: TGTGCCAGCAGCCTAGAGGGCTGGGGCCACAATGAGCAGTTCTTC.

The V gene is TRBV6-5, the J gene TRBJ1-2; TRBD1 aligns across 8 bases. Unmatched junction bases numbered 3, after V lost 2 bases and J lost 7 bases. Germline values: CDR1 MNHEY, CDR2 SVGAGI. The length of the CDR3 is 13 residues. The CDR3 loop is CASSYQGAGGYTF. CDR3 DNA: TGTGCCAGCAGTTACCAGGGGGCGGGTGGCTACACCTTC.

On this clone: Its ends do not fully match the called genes, so a read error is possible. V and J are TRBV19 and TRBJ1-4, with 11 nucleotides matching TRBD1. The CDR3 spans 15 residues. The germline CDR1 and CDR2 sequences are LNHDA and SQIVND (reference sequence). The CDR3 is CASSMDRGRNGKLFF. The CDR3 DNA follows: TGTGCCAGTAGTATGGACAGGGGGCGGAATGGAAAACTGTTTTTT.

The chain couples TRBV5-1 to TRBJ2-1; 9 bases are a match to TRBD2. Per the germline V gene, CDR1 is SGHRS and CDR2 is YFSETQ. The CDR3 has 14 amino acids. V lost 3 bases, J lost 10 bases, and 8 bases stayed unmatched. CDR3 nucleotides: TGCGCCAGCAGCTCCCCGGGACTAGCAGGCGAGCAGTTCTTC. This codes for CASSSPGLAGEQFF.

This clone was seen only once. The CDR3 here is CASSGGGSGTALYGYTF. For the CDR3, the DNA is TGCGCCAGCAGTGGTGGGGGCTCCGGGACAGCCCTCTATGGCTACACCTTC. The chain employs TRBV5-1 and TRBJ1-2; 7 nucleotides agree with TRBD1. CDR3 length: 17 residues. V lost 5 bases to trimming and J lost 4 bases; unmatched junction nucleotides: 17. The germline CDR1 and CDR2 sequences are SGHRS and YFSETQ.

A word on this clone: This CDR3 is also generated by other DNA sequences in the sample. The chain has TRBV27 and TRBJ1-2, with 7 bases fitting TRBD1. V lost 0 bases to trimming and J lost 5 bases; unmatched junction nucleotides: 3. The CDR3 has 14 amino acids. Per germline, CDR1 MNHEY and CDR2 SMNVEV (reference sequence). The CDR3 loop reads CASSLSQGNYGYTF. DNA of the CDR3: TGTGCCAGCAGTTTATCACAGGGGAATTATGGCTACACCTTC.

The rearrangement joins TRBV24-1 to TRBJ2-2; tentative D call: TRBD2 (5 bases). CDR1 KGHDR and CDR2 SFDVKD come from the germline V gene. The V end lost 7 bases, the J end lost 2 bases, and 19 bases lay between the germline ends. This CDR3 comprises 17 residues. The CDR3 here is CATSPPGKQQNTGELFF. In DNA form, the CDR3 reads TGTGCCACCAGCCCCCCCGGGAAGCAGCAAAACACCGGGGAGCTGTTTTTT.

The J gene is TRBJ2-1, the V gene TRBV4-3; TRBD2 matches 8 bases. The CDR3 spans 17 residues. With V trimmed by 4 bases and J by 1 base, 9 bases remained unmatched. Germline CDR1 LGHNA, CDR2 YSLEER. As DNA, the CDR3 is TGCGCCAGCAGCCGGACTAGCCCCCTAAGATCCTACAATGAGCAGTTCTTC. It encodes CASSRTSPLRSYNEQFF.

V usage is TRBV6-2 or TRBV6-3 and J usage is TRBJ2-7; D might be TRBD2 (6 bases). This CDR3 region has 16 residues. The germline V gene encodes CDR1 MNHEY and CDR2 SVGEGT. Trimming shortened V by 0 bases and J by 3 bases, and 15 bases separated the two germline ends. CDR3 in amino acids: CASSYSITGLDYEQYF. The CDR3 nucleotides are TGTGCCAGCAGTTACTCAATCACGGGACTTGACTACGAGCAGTACTTC.

This clone is a singleton in its sample. The chain carries TRBV12-5 and TRBJ1-6; D unclear. The CDR3 contains 15 residues. The germline CDR1 and CDR2 sequences are LGHNT and FRNRAP. V was pared by 5 bases and J by 1 base, with 9 bases between. The chain's CDR3 is CASGPVFSYNSPLHF. CDR3 DNA: TGTGCTAGTGGTCCGGTCTTTTCCTATAATTCACCCCTCCACTTT.

J is TRBJ2-5 and V is TRBV19; no reliable D call. CDR1 is LNHDA and CDR2 is SQIVND in the germline V gene (reference sequence). There are 12 residues in the CDR3. Trimming shortened V by 2 bases and J by 5 bases, and 6 bases separated the two germline ends. The DNA for the CDR3 is TGTGCCAGTAGTATATACGGGGAGACCCAGTACTTC. Amino acid sequence: CASSIYGETQYF.

This clone has only one observation. Other nucleotide sequences in the sample specify the same CDR3. This chain joins TRBV19 and TRBJ1-3; D remains ambiguous. Germline V lookup: CDR1 LNHDA, CDR2 SQIVND (reference sequence). V was clipped by 3 bases and J by 0 bases, with 6 bases between them. This CDR3 spans 14 amino acids. The CDR3 here is CASSIDNSGNTIYF. The DNA for the CDR3 is TGTGCCAGTAGTATTGACAACTCTGGAAACACCATATATTTT. The variable domain in full, with the rest retrieved from reference TRBV19 and TRBJ1-3, is DGGITQSPKYLFRKEGQNVTLSCEQNLNHDAMYWYRQDPGQGLRLIYYSQIVNDFQKGDIAEGYSVSREKKESFPLTVTSAQKNPTAFYLCASSIDNSGNTIYFGEGSWLTVV.

This clone is a singleton in its sample. The chain is built from TRBV3-1 (or the pseudogene TRBV3-2) and TRBJ2-7, with a possible D match to TRBD2 (7 bases). CDR3 length equals 15 residues. Germline values: CDR1 LGHDT, CDR2 YNNKEL (reference sequence). V lost 4 bases and J lost 4, with 17 bases in between. Here the CDR3 reads CASSPEGGGTYEQYF. As DNA, the CDR3 is TGTGCCAGCAGCCCAGAAGGGGGAGGGACTTACGAGCAGTACTTC.

The chain joins TRBV27 to TRBJ1-2; TRBD1 might be the D (5 bases). Germline loops: CDR1 MNHEY, CDR2 SMNVEV (reference sequence). The CDR3 has 15 residues. Trimming pared 6 bases from V and 4 bases from J, leaving 18 bases between. In DNA, the CDR3 is TGTGCCAGCAGCCTAGGGGTGACAGATCCCTATGGCTACACCTTC. It specifies CASSLGVTDPYGYTF.

The gene calls are TRBV20-1 and TRBJ2-7; perhaps TRBD1 as D (5 bases). CDR1 is DFQATT, CDR2 SNEGSKA, per germline (reference sequence). The CDR3 has 12 amino acids. Deletions cut 3 bases from V and 2 bases from J, with 8 bases between. This chain's CDR3 is CSASDRTYEQYF. DNA of the CDR3: TGCAGTGCTAGTGACAGAACCTACGAGCAGTACTTC.

The CDR3 nucleotides read TGTGCCAGCTCACCCCCCCTGCACACGACTGGGGGGGCGCAGAGTGGGTACAATGAGCAGTTCTTC. Encoded protein: CASSPPLHTTGGAQSGYNEQFF. This chain uses TRBV18 with TRBJ2-1; perhaps TRBD2 as D (7 bases). V shed 3 bases and J shed 4 bases, with 34 bases lying between them. This CDR3 spans 22 amino acids. Germline V gene sequence: CDR1 KGHSH, CDR2 LQKENI.

The gene calls are TRBV7-9 and TRBJ2-7, with 8 bases fitting TRBD1. The CDR3 extends over 15 amino acids. Germline lookup yields CDR1 SEHNR and CDR2 FQNEAQ (reference sequence). Losses at the gene ends were 7 bases for V and 1 base for J; bases not matched to a gene: 9. The CDR3 bases are TGTGCCAGCAACCAACTCAGGGGGCGATCCTACGAGCAGTACTTC. It is translated as CASNQLRGRSYEQYF.

The chain combines TRBV2 with TRBJ1-5; no reliable D call. The CDR3 is 12 residues long. Germline V gene sequence: CDR1 SNHLY, CDR2 FYNNEI. The germline V and J ends were trimmed by 6 bases and 5 bases, with 8 bases remaining between them. The CDR3 sequence: CASSVRDQPQHF. As DNA, the CDR3 is TGTGCCAGCAGCGTGAGGGATCAGCCCCAGCATTTT. Filled out from reference TRBV2 and TRBJ1-5, the complete variable domain reads EPEVTQTPSHQVTQMGQEVILRCVPISNHLYFYWYRQILGQKVEFLVSFYNNEISEKSEIFDDQFSVERPDGSNFTLKIRSTKLEDSAMYFCASSVRDQPQHFGDGTRLSIL.

The sample holds one count of this clone. The chain employs TRBV9 and TRBJ2-5, with 13 positions matching TRBD2. The junction had 15 bases not matched to a gene; V was cut back by 3 bases and J by 4 bases. CDR1 and CDR2 (germline): SGDLS, YYNGEE. The CDR3 sequence is 19 residues long. CDR3 region: CASSAPGLAGEGPRETQYF. DNA of the CDR3: TGTGCCAGCAGCGCCCCTGGACTAGCGGGAGAAGGACCGAGAGAGACCCAGTACTTC.

The chain couples TRBV7-2 to TRBJ2-1, with D perhaps matching TRBD1 (6 bases). V lost 2 bases to trimming and J lost 3 bases, with 11 bases between them. CDR1 and CDR2 from the germline V gene are SGHTA and FQGNSA. This CDR3 comprises 15 residues. The CDR3 spells CASSLSTGIYNEQFF. The CDR3 DNA sequence: TGTGCCAGCAGCTTATCGACAGGAATCTACAATGAGCAGTTCTTC.

The gene calls are TRBV13 and TRBJ2-7, with 7 positions matching TRBD1. V lost 5 bases and J lost 4; bases outside the gene matches: 8. CDR3 length: 14 amino acids. Looked up from germline, CDR1 is PRHDT and CDR2 is FYEKMQ (reference sequence). CDR3 coding DNA: TGTGCCAGCAGCCTTCGACAGGGTCTGTACGAGCAGTACTTC. It specifies CASSLRQGLYEQYF.

The CDR3 sequence is CASSLDPVYEKLFF. CDR3 sequence (DNA): TGTGCCAGCAGCTTGGATCCGGTTTACGAAAAACTGTTTTTT. The rearrangement uses TRBV5-4 and TRBJ1-4; D is ambiguous. V was trimmed by 0 bases and J by 8 bases, leaving 11 bases between them. CDR1 and CDR2 from the germline V gene are SGHNT and YYREEE (reference sequence). CDR3 length: 14 amino acids.

The chain is built from TRBV19 and TRBJ1-1; possibly TRBD1 for D (6 bases). The V gene's germline CDR1 is LNHDA and CDR2 SQIVND (reference sequence). Trimming shortened V by 7 bases and J by 0 bases, and 24 bases separated the two germline ends. CDR3 length equals 18 residues. CDR3 bases: TGTGCCAGTACAAGCAGGGGCAGAGGATTCCTCATGAACACTGAAGCTTTCTTT. Its protein product is CASTSRGRGFLMNTEAFF.

The CDR3, as DNA: TGTGCCAGTGGCGGCAGGGCCCCTTGGAACACTGAAGCTTTCTTT. It is translated as CASGGRAPWNTEAFF. The chain is built from TRBV5-6 and TRBJ1-1; D is possibly TRBD1 (5 bases). Per germline, CDR1 SGHDT and CDR2 YYEEEE. This CDR3 spans 15 amino acids. The V gene lost 8 bases and the J gene lost 1 base, with 18 bases spanning the gap.